These T cell receptor beta chains were read from a single sample in a study of blood T cell repertoires in COVID-19. Assay used: immunoSEQ multiplex PCR; TCRdb lists only in-frame clones, some missing. The sample lists around 380,000 clones; roughly 86% were seen once. Sequencing used peripheral blood. The source is a human donor with acute or convalescent COVID-19. The donor label of this sample is uncertain. The CDR3 runs from the conserved cysteine through the conserved F or W. Fields, in order: D gene, J gene, clone size, CDR3 length, V gene, CDR3 protein, CDR3 DNA. A D gene is named only where the DNA matches it firmly. Size is omitted from some rows. Given values are once, few, many or a class for expanded clones.

d_gene: TRBD2
j_gene: TRBJ2-7
abundance: NA
len: 17
v_gene: TRBV7-8
CDR3aa: CASSSRTAGLLLYEQYF
CDR3nt: TGTGCCAGCAGCTCCAGAACCGCGGGACTACTCTTGTACGAGCAGTACTTC

d_gene: TRBD1
j_gene: TRBJ1-1
abundance: NA
len: 13
v_gene: TRBV28
CDR3aa: CASGGQGGTEAFF
CDR3nt: TGTGCCAGCGGTGGACAGGGCGGAACTGAAGCTTTCTTT

d_gene: NA
j_gene: TRBJ2-1
abundance: NA
len: 15
v_gene: TRBV27
CDR3aa: CASSFQRSVNNEQFF
CDR3nt: TGTGCCAGCAGTTTTCAGCGGTCCGTGAACAATGAGCAGTTCTTC

d_gene: TRBD1
j_gene: TRBJ2-7
abundance: NA
len: 11
v_gene: TRBV10-3
CDR3aa: CATQGNYEQYF
CDR3nt: TGTGCCACACAGGGGAACTACGAGCAGTACTTC

d_gene: NA
j_gene: TRBJ2-1
abundance: NA
len: 18
v_gene: TRBV28
CDR3aa: CASRILPRWTGSLTEQFF
CDR3nt: TGTGCCAGCAGGATTCTCCCGCGTTGGACTGGTAGTCTCACTGAGCAGTTCTTC

d_gene: NA
j_gene: TRBJ1-1
abundance: NA
len: 13
v_gene: TRBV18
CDR3aa: CASSRVEGREAFF
CDR3nt: TGTGCCAGCTCACGAGTGGAGGGCCGTGAAGCTTTCTTT

d_gene: TRBD2
j_gene: TRBJ2-1
abundance: NA
len: 16
v_gene: TRBV11-2
CDR3aa: CASSLGLAGKYNEQFF
CDR3nt: TGTGCCAGCAGCTTAGGACTAGCGGGGAAATACAATGAGCAGTTCTTC

d_gene: NA
j_gene: TRBJ1-4
abundance: NA
len: 12
v_gene: TRBV19
CDR3aa: CASGDRIEKLFF
CDR3nt: TGTGCCAGTGGAGACAGGATAGAAAAACTGTTTTTT

d_gene: TRBD1
j_gene: TRBJ1-2
abundance: NA
len: 16
v_gene: TRBV5-8
CDR3aa: CASSLGQGMRGYGYTF
CDR3nt: TGTGCCAGCAGCTTGGGACAGGGAATGCGAGGCTATGGCTACACCTTC

d_gene: NA
j_gene: TRBJ1-2
abundance: once
len: 13
v_gene: TRBV24-1
CDR3aa: CATSLGHSYGYTF
CDR3nt: TGTGCCACCAGTCTGGGACATTCATATGGCTACACCTTC

d_gene: NA
j_gene: TRBJ2-1
abundance: few
len: 14
v_gene: TRBV10-1
CDR3aa: CASSESSGIHEQFF
CDR3nt: TGCGCCAGCAGTGAGTCGTCGGGGATCCATGAGCAGTTCTTC

d_gene: TRBD1
j_gene: TRBJ1-2
abundance: NA
len: 14
v_gene: TRBV27
CDR3aa: CASRSGQGHYGYTF
CDR3nt: TGTGCCAGCAGGTCGGGACAGGGACACTATGGCTACACCTTC

d_gene: NA
j_gene: TRBJ1-1
abundance: NA
len: 13
v_gene: TRBV28
CDR3aa: CASSLWGSTEAFF
CDR3nt: TGTGCCAGCAGTTTATGGGGGAGCACTGAAGCTTTCTTT

d_gene: NA
j_gene: TRBJ1-6
abundance: NA
len: 15
v_gene: TRBV15
CDR3aa: CATSRDAGALVPLHF
CDR3nt: TGTGCCACCAGCAGAGACGCGGGGGCGCTTGTACCCCTCCACTTT

d_gene: NA
j_gene: TRBJ2-1
abundance: NA
len: 14
v_gene: TRBV5-6
CDR3aa: CASSLWDIDLEQFF
CDR3nt: TGTGCCAGCAGCTTGTGGGACATCGACCTAGAGCAGTTCTTC

d_gene: TRBD1
j_gene: TRBJ1-5
abundance: NA
len: 15
v_gene: TRBV2
CDR3aa: CASSPPGQRNQPQHF
CDR3nt: TGTGCCAGCAGTCCTCCGGGACAGCGGAATCAGCCCCAGCATTTT

d_gene: TRBD1
j_gene: TRBJ1-6
abundance: NA
len: 20
v_gene: TRBV10-1
CDR3aa: CASSEGTGLNLSSYNSPLHF
CDR3nt: TGCGCCAGCAGTGAAGGGACAGGATTAAATCTCAGCTCCTATAATTCACCCCTCCACTTT

d_gene: NA
j_gene: TRBJ2-1
abundance: NA
len: 15
v_gene: TRBV11-2
CDR3aa: CASSLDAGSYNEQFF
CDR3nt: TGTGCCAGCAGCTTAGACGCGGGGTCCTACAATGAGCAGTTCTTC

d_gene: TRBD1
j_gene: TRBJ2-2
abundance: NA
len: 16
v_gene: TRBV5-1
CDR3aa: CASSVLRTGSTGELFF
CDR3nt: TGCGCCAGCAGCGTGCTCAGGACAGGATCCACCGGGGAGCTGTTTTTT

d_gene: TRBD2
j_gene: TRBJ2-1
abundance: NA
len: 18
v_gene: TRBV27
CDR3aa: CASSLTPPRSGGAGEQFF
CDR3nt: TGTGCCAGCAGTTTAACCCCGCCGAGGAGCGGGGGGGCCGGTGAGCAGTTCTTC

d_gene: TRBD1
j_gene: TRBJ1-1
abundance: once
len: 13
v_gene: TRBV6-8
CDR3aa: CASARGVNTEAFF
CDR3nt: TGTGCCAGCGCCAGGGGGGTGAACACTGAAGCTTTCTTT

d_gene: NA
j_gene: TRBJ2-6
abundance: NA
len: 17
v_gene: TRBV5-6
CDR3aa: CASSFWGRTIGANVLTF
CDR3nt: TGTGCCAGCAGCTTTTGGGGCCGGACCATAGGGGCCAACGTCCTGACTTTC

d_gene: NA
j_gene: TRBJ1-1
abundance: NA
len: 11
v_gene: TRBV28
CDR3aa: CASYMNTEAFF
CDR3nt: TGTGCCAGCTACATGAACACTGAAGCTTTCTTT

d_gene: NA
j_gene: TRBJ1-2
abundance: NA
len: 12
v_gene: TRBV29-1
CDR3aa: CSAGQLNYGYTF
CDR3nt: TGCAGCGCCGGACAGCTTAACTATGGCTACACCTTC

d_gene: NA
j_gene: TRBJ2-3
abundance: NA
len: 16
v_gene: TRBV5-1
CDR3aa: CASSLVPPGSTDTQYF
CDR3nt: TGCGCCAGCAGCTTGGTCCCGCCCGGTAGCACAGATACGCAGTATTTT

d_gene: TRBD1
j_gene: TRBJ1-5
abundance: NA
len: 15
v_gene: TRBV18
CDR3aa: CASSQGTGTDQPQHF
CDR3nt: TGTGCCAGCTCCCAAGGGACAGGGACCGATCAGCCCCAGCATTTT

d_gene: TRBD1
j_gene: TRBJ2-2
abundance: NA
len: 15
v_gene: TRBV6-5
CDR3aa: CASSYYRGQTGELFF
CDR3nt: TGTGCCAGCAGTTACTACAGGGGGCAAACCGGGGAGCTGTTTTTT

d_gene: NA
j_gene: TRBJ1-1
abundance: NA
len: 14
v_gene: TRBV2
CDR3aa: CASRREGSGTEAFF
CDR3nt: TGTGCCAGCAGGAGGGAGGGCTCGGGGACTGAAGCTTTCTTT

d_gene: TRBD1
j_gene: TRBJ1-4
abundance: NA
len: 13
v_gene: TRBV6-6
CDR3aa: CASNRQGSEKLFF
CDR3nt: TGTGCCAGCAATCGACAGGGAAGTGAAAAACTGTTTTTT

d_gene: TRBD2
j_gene: TRBJ2-3
abundance: NA
len: 16
v_gene: TRBV5-1
CDR3aa: CASSLVSGGPTDTQYF
CDR3nt: TGCGCCAGCAGCTTGGTTAGCGGGGGACCCACAGATACGCAGTATTTT

d_gene: TRBD1
j_gene: TRBJ1-1
abundance: NA
len: 14
v_gene: TRBV6-5
CDR3aa: CASSTGGPNTEAFF
CDR3nt: TGTGCCAGCAGCACAGGGGGCCCGAACACTGAAGCTTTCTTT

d_gene: NA
j_gene: TRBJ2-2
abundance: NA
len: 14
v_gene: TRBV30
CDR3aa: CAWNRLAKTGELFF
CDR3nt: TGTGCCTGGAACCGGCTAGCTAAAACCGGGGAGCTGTTTTTT

d_gene: NA
j_gene: TRBJ1-3
abundance: NA
len: 13
v_gene: TRBV18
CDR3aa: CASSPRSGDTIYF
CDR3nt: TGTGCCAGCTCACCTCGGTCGGGGGACACCATATATTTT

d_gene: TRBD1
j_gene: TRBJ1-4
abundance: NA
len: 15
v_gene: TRBV2
CDR3aa: CASSATGQGNEKLFF
CDR3nt: TGTGCCAGCAGTGCGACTGGACAGGGAAATGAAAAACTGTTTTTT

d_gene: NA
j_gene: TRBJ2-3
abundance: NA
len: 18
v_gene: TRBV4-1
CDR3aa: CASSQALLVTMGTDTQYF
CDR3nt: TGCGCCAGCAGCCAAGCCTTACTAGTAACGATGGGCACAGATACGCAGTATTTT

d_gene: TRBD1
j_gene: TRBJ2-7
abundance: NA
len: 15
v_gene: TRBV11-3
CDR3aa: CASAQGTGRLYEQYF
CDR3nt: TGTGCCAGCGCTCAGGGGACAGGGAGGTTGTACGAGCAGTACTTC

d_gene: TRBD1
j_gene: TRBJ1-2
abundance: few
len: 15
v_gene: TRBV19
CDR3aa: CASRDTGAMPYGYTF
CDR3nt: TGTGCCAGTAGGGATACAGGGGCTATGCCCTATGGCTACACCTTC

d_gene: NA
j_gene: TRBJ2-7
abundance: few
len: 13
v_gene: TRBV5-4
CDR3aa: CASSRQLDNEQYF
CDR3nt: TGTGCCAGCAGCCGACAGTTGGATAACGAGCAGTACTTC

d_gene: TRBD2
j_gene: TRBJ2-1
abundance: NA
len: 16
v_gene: TRBV7-9
CDR3aa: CASSLARVAGDNEQFF
CDR3nt: TGTGCCAGCAGCTTAGCGCGGGTAGCGGGAGACAATGAGCAGTTCTTC

d_gene: TRBD1
j_gene: TRBJ1-2
abundance: NA
len: 12
v_gene: TRBV28
CDR3aa: CASAGTGLGYTF
CDR3nt: TGTGCCAGTGCCGGGACAGGGCTTGGCTACACCTTC

d_gene: TRBD1
j_gene: TRBJ2-1
abundance: NA
len: 17
v_gene: TRBV9
CDR3aa: CASSAGTGAAWRYEQFF
CDR3nt: TGTGCCAGCAGCGCCGGGACAGGGGCTGCCTGGAGATATGAGCAGTTCTTC

d_gene: NA
j_gene: TRBJ1-5
abundance: NA
len: 16
v_gene: TRBV9
CDR3aa: CASSDREGGGNQPQHF
CDR3nt: TGTGCCAGCAGCGATAGGGAGGGGGGGGGCAATCAGCCCCAGCATTTT

d_gene: TRBD2
j_gene: TRBJ2-1
abundance: NA
len: 17
v_gene: TRBV7-9
CDR3aa: CASSLRRRTSAYNEQFF
CDR3nt: TGTGCCAGCAGCTTAAGAAGAAGGACTAGCGCTTACAATGAGCAGTTCTTC

d_gene: NA
j_gene: TRBJ1-5
abundance: NA
len: 14
v_gene: TRBV18
CDR3aa: CASSPSATRQPQHF
CDR3nt: TGTGCCAGCTCACCAAGTGCCACGAGGCAGCCCCAGCATTTT

d_gene: NA
j_gene: TRBJ2-1
abundance: NA
len: 15
v_gene: TRBV28
CDR3aa: CASSLGGATYNEQFF
CDR3nt: TGTGCCAGCAGTTTAGGCGGGGCCACCTACAATGAGCAGTTCTTC

d_gene: TRBD2
j_gene: TRBJ2-5
abundance: NA
len: 15
v_gene: TRBV6-2/TRBV6-3
CDR3aa: CASSYSGRVAETQYF
CDR3nt: TGTGCCAGCAGTTATAGCGGGAGGGTCGCAGAGACCCAGTACTTC

d_gene: TRBD1
j_gene: TRBJ1-1
abundance: few
len: 14
v_gene: TRBV6-1
CDR3aa: CASSYFRQGTEAFF
CDR3nt: TGTGCCAGCAGTTATTTCCGACAGGGGACTGAAGCTTTCTTT

d_gene: TRBD1
j_gene: TRBJ2-5
abundance: NA
len: 14
v_gene: TRBV18
CDR3aa: CASSPSGQGETQYF
CDR3nt: TGTGCCAGCTCACCCTCGGGACAGGGGGAGACCCAGTACTTC

d_gene: NA
j_gene: TRBJ2-1
abundance: once
len: 14
v_gene: TRBV18
CDR3aa: CASSPTPTYNEQFF
CDR3nt: TGTGCCAGCTCACCAACACCAACCTACAATGAGCAGTTCTTC

d_gene: TRBD1
j_gene: TRBJ2-2
abundance: NA
len: 16
v_gene: TRBV5-1
CDR3aa: CASSLGDRGYTGELFF
CDR3nt: TGCGCCAGCAGCTTGGGGGACAGGGGATACACCGGGGAGCTGTTTTTT

d_gene: NA
j_gene: TRBJ1-1
abundance: NA
len: 14
v_gene: TRBV5-1
CDR3aa: CASSAQTANTEAFF
CDR3nt: TGCGCCAGCAGCGCCCAGACAGCGAACACTGAAGCTTTCTTT

d_gene: NA
j_gene: TRBJ2-1
abundance: NA
len: 14
v_gene: TRBV6-5
CDR3aa: CASSRDSLYNEQFF
CDR3nt: TGTGCCAGCAGTCGGGATTCCCTGTACAATGAGCAGTTCTTC

d_gene: TRBD1
j_gene: TRBJ1-1
abundance: NA
len: 16
v_gene: TRBV19
CDR3aa: CASNEGAEKMNTEAFF
CDR3nt: TGTGCCAGTAACGAGGGGGCGGAGAAAATGAACACTGAAGCTTTCTTT

d_gene: TRBD2
j_gene: TRBJ2-7
abundance: NA
len: 15
v_gene: TRBV7-2
CDR3aa: CASSRQVAGGNEQYF
CDR3nt: TGTGCCAGCAGTCGCCAGGTGGCGGGAGGAAACGAGCAGTACTTC

d_gene: NA
j_gene: TRBJ2-7
abundance: NA
len: 13
v_gene: TRBV7-2
CDR3aa: CASSILRGYEQYF
CDR3nt: TGTGCCAGCAGCATCCTAAGGGGCTACGAGCAGTACTTC

d_gene: NA
j_gene: TRBJ1-2
abundance: NA
len: 14
v_gene: TRBV3-1/TRBV3-2
CDR3aa: CASSHPPGGSGYTF
CDR3nt: TGTGCCAGCAGCCACCCGCCGGGGGGGTCTGGCTACACCTTC

d_gene: TRBD2
j_gene: TRBJ2-1
abundance: NA
len: 15
v_gene: TRBV5-1
CDR3aa: CASSLVAGGLIEQFF
CDR3nt: TGCGCCAGCAGCTTGGTAGCGGGGGGGCTTATAGAGCAGTTCTTC